The 26 T cell receptor beta chains listed next were all sequenced from one sample in a study of T cell clones after liver transplantation. Profiling relied on immunoSEQ multiplex PCR, and the TCRdb table lists in-frame clones only, not all of them. The table has about 22,000 clones, around two thirds seen once. This specimen was CD4+ T cells from blood, taken before liver transplant. All receptors come from a human donor who received a liver transplant.

The rearrangement links TRBV5-6 to TRBJ1-2; the D is unclear. Trimming pared 4 bases from V and 8 bases from J, leaving 12 bases between. Germline V gene sequence: CDR1 SGHDT, CDR2 YYEEEE. The length of the CDR3 is 12 residues. CDR3: CASSLGLGGYTF. CDR3 sequence (DNA): TGTGCCAGCAGCCTCGGCCTCGGGGGCTACACCTTC. The whole variable domain, remainder taken from reference TRBV5-6 and TRBJ1-2, is DAGVTQSPTHLIKTRGQQVTLRCSPKSGHDTVSWYQQALGQGPQFIFQYYEEEERQRGNFPDRFSGHQFPNYSSELNVNALLLGDSALYLCASSLGLGGYTFGSGTRLTVV.

This sequence joins TRBV6-6 and TRBJ1-3; D is possibly TRBD1 (6 bases). Germline V CDR1 and CDR2: MNHNY, SVGAGI (reference sequence). V lost 11 bases to trimming and J lost 0 bases, with 14 bases between them. The CDR3 has 14 residues. The CDR3 loop is CAGSQGSSGNTIYF. CDR3 nucleotides: TGTGCCGGTTCCCAGGGGTCCTCTGGAAACACCATATATTTT.

The V call is TRBV28, the J call TRBJ1-1, with a weak D call TRBD1 (5 bases). This CDR3 is 15 amino acids long. Germline CDR1 is MDHEN and CDR2 is SYDVKM. V was pared by 5 bases and J by 0 bases, with 13 bases between. DNA of the CDR3: TGTGCCAGCAGTGGGGGGGGTTCCTTGAACACTGAAGCTTTCTTT. It translates to CASSGGGSLNTEAFF.

The chain couples TRBV18 to TRBJ2-5; 7 bases line up with TRBD2. J lost 2 bases, V lost 3 bases, and 15 bases had no gene match. The germline V gene encodes CDR1 KGHSH and CDR2 LQKENI. This CDR3 region has 18 residues. As DNA, the CDR3 is TGTGCCAGCTCACCCACGTCCGGGGGAGGGTCGTTACAAGAGACCCAGTACTTC. Its translation: CASSPTSGGGSLQETQYF. The complete variable domain, with remaining parts taken from reference TRBV18 and TRBJ2-5, reads NAGVMQNPRHLVRRRGQEARLRCSPMKGHSHVYWYRQLPEEGLKFMVYLQKENIIDESGMPKERFSAEFPKEGPSILRIQQVVRGDSAAYFCASSPTSGGGSLQETQYFGPGTRLLVL.

The V and J genes are TRBV7-8 and TRBJ2-5; D is uncertain. Germline CDR1 and CDR2: SGHVS and FQNEAQ. This CDR3 is 12 amino acids long. The V and J ends lost 6 bases and 2 bases respectively, with 7 bases between them. CDR3 in DNA: TGTGCCAGCAGGGCAAATCAAGAGACCCAGTACTTC. It specifies CASRANQETQYF.

Note on this clone: The same CDR3 also results from other DNA sequences found in this sample. The chain has TRBV30 and TRBJ2-1, with a tentative D call TRBD1 (6 bases). V was cut by 1 base and J by 6 bases, with 10 bases left in between. Looked up from germline, CDR1 is GTSNPN and CDR2 is SVGIG (reference sequence). The CDR3 sequence is 13 residues long. The CDR3 spells CAWSGAGVNEQFF. CDR3 nucleotide sequence: TGTGCCTGGAGTGGTGCAGGGGTCAATGAGCAGTTCTTC.

This clone has just one count. This chain connects TRBV7-2 to TRBJ2-3; tentatively, D is TRBD2 (6 bases). The CDR3 sequence is 16 residues long. Deletions cut 0 bases from V and 5 bases from J, with 15 bases between. The germline V gene has CDR1 SGHTA and CDR2 FQGNSA. CDR3 sequence: CASSLAGRRVGDTQYF. The CDR3, as DNA: TGTGCCAGCAGCTTAGCTGGTAGGAGGGTGGGAGATACGCAGTATTTT.

The chain recombines TRBV10-3 with TRBJ2-3; TRBD1 aligns across 7 bases. The germline CDR1 and CDR2 sequences are ENHRY and SYGVKD. This CDR3 has 16 amino acids. V shed 3 bases, J shed 2 bases, and the junction held 8 bases outside the gene matches. DNA for the CDR3: TGTGCCATCAGTGACCCGGACAGGACAAACACAGATACGCAGTATTTT. It translates to CAISDPDRTNTDTQYF.

V gene TRBV28 combines with J gene TRBJ1-1; no firm D call. Trimming took 4 bases from V and 4 from J, leaving 10 bases between them. The CDR3 spans 13 residues. The germline CDR1 and CDR2 sequences are MDHEN and SYDVKM. CDR3: CASSSGSGTEAFF. The CDR3 coding sequence is TGTGCCAGCAGTTCCGGGTCCGGCACTGAAGCTTTCTTT.

The genes are TRBV11-2 and TRBJ2-2; D gene ambiguous. Germline V gives CDR1 SGHAT, CDR2 FQNNGV. With 7 bases removed from V and 4 bases from J, the gap between germline ends came to 10 bases. The length of the CDR3 is 13 residues. The CDR3 loop is CASTFQITGELFF. In DNA form, the CDR3 reads TGTGCCAGCACCTTCCAGATCACCGGGGAGCTGTTTTTT.

A few counts support this clone. CDR3 in DNA: TGTGCCAGCGCCCGGGGCATCGCCTACGAGCAGTACTTC. Protein product: CASARGIAYEQYF. The gene calls are TRBV6-1 and TRBJ2-7; perhaps D is TRBD1 or TRBD2 (5 bases each). The V gene's germline CDR1 is MNHNS and CDR2 SASEGT. CDR3 size: 13 residues. The V end lost 8 bases, the J end lost 2 bases, and 13 bases lay between the germline ends.

This clone has just a few counts. The V call is TRBV5-1, the J call TRBJ1-4; possible D gene TRBD1, 6 bases. Germline assignment: CDR1 SGHRS and CDR2 YFSETQ. Trimming took 1 base from V and 8 from J, leaving 15 bases between them. The CDR3 length is 15 residues. The CDR3 nucleotides read TGCGCCAGCAGCTTGACAGGGAGTGGAGACGAAAAACTGTTTTTT. Residues: CASSLTGSGDEKLFF. Variable domain in full (rest from reference TRBV5-1 and TRBJ1-4): KAGVTQTPRYLIKTRGQQVTLSCSPISGHRSVSWYQQTPGQGLQFLFEYFSETQRNKGNFPGRFSGRQFSNSRSEMNVSTLELGDSALYLCASSLTGSGDEKLFFGSGTQLSVL.

This chain joins TRBV7-8 and TRBJ1-4; the D is unclear. V gave up 3 bases and J gave up 2 bases, with 7 bases separating them. Germline values: CDR1 SGHVS, CDR2 FQNEAQ. The CDR3 totals 14 residues. The chain's CDR3 is CASSLGFTNEKLFF. CDR3 sequence (DNA): TGTGCCAGCAGCTTGGGCTTTACTAATGAAAAACTGTTTTTT. The full variable domain, with the rest looked up from reference TRBV7-8 and TRBJ1-4, is GAGVSQSPRYKVAKRGQDVALRCDPISGHVSLFWYQQALGQGPEFLTYFQNEAQLDKSGLPSDRFFAERPEGSVSTLKIQRTQQEDSAVYLCASSLGFTNEKLFFGSGTQLSVL.

V and J are TRBV19 and TRBJ2-2; 9 positions agree with TRBD2. The CDR3 has 15 residues. J gave up 5 bases and V 7 bases, and 8 bases lay outside the gene matches. The germline CDR1 and CDR2 sequences are LNHDA and SQIVND (reference sequence). CDR3 residues: CASNPIAGVTGELFF. For the CDR3, the DNA is TGTGCCAGTAACCCCATAGCGGGAGTAACCGGGGAGCTGTTTTTT.

The rearrangement uses TRBV6-1 and TRBJ2-7; 9 bases align to TRBD1. Losses at the gene ends were 6 bases for V and 4 bases for J; bases not matched to a gene: 10. The CDR3 consists of 15 residues. The germline gives CDR1 MNHNS, CDR2 SASEGT. Written as DNA, the CDR3 is TGTGCCAGCAGCGTCGGGGGACAGGGATCGTACGAGCAGTACTTC. Translating it yields CASSVGGQGSYEQYF.

This CDR3 is CATSPTGFFTDTQYF. CDR3 DNA sequence: TGTGCCACCAGCCCGACAGGGTTTTTCACAGATACGCAGTATTTT. This chain links TRBV15 with TRBJ2-3, with TRBD1 matching 7 bases. CDR3 size: 15 residues. CDR1 and CDR2 from the germline V gene are LNHNV and YYDKDF (reference sequence). J was trimmed by 2 bases and V by 5 bases; bases with no gene match: 7.

J is TRBJ1-1 and V is TRBV9; 7 bases align to TRBD1. Germline values: CDR1 SGDLS, CDR2 YYNGEE. V shed 5 bases, J shed 5 bases, and the junction held 6 bases outside the gene matches. CDR3 length: 13 residues. As DNA, the CDR3 is TGTGCCAGCAGGAGGGACAGTGAAACTGAAGCTTTCTTT. Translating gives CASRRDSETEAFF.

This chain joins TRBV30 and TRBJ2-2, with 9 positions matching TRBD1. The CDR3 has 14 residues. V shed 4 bases and J 1 base; nucleotides not matched to a gene: 1. CDR1 GTSNPN and CDR2 SVGIG come from the germline V gene (reference sequence). The CDR3 bases are TGTGCCTGGACGGGACAGGGGAACACCGGGGAGCTGTTTTTT. It codes for CAWTGQGNTGELFF.

This clone appeared a single time. V gene TRBV7-9 combines with J gene TRBJ2-3; D is possibly TRBD1 (6 bases). From germline, CDR1 is SEHNR and CDR2 FQNEAQ (reference sequence). The CDR3 length is 15 residues. Deletions cut 1 base from V and 6 bases from J, with 14 bases between. The CDR3 region has the DNA TGTGCCAGCAGCTTAGGGGCAGGGGTGGTGGATACGCAGTATTTT. Amino acids: CASSLGAGVVDTQYF.

The sample holds a few counts of this clone. V gene TRBV14 combines with J gene TRBJ2-7; a weak D match, TRBD1 (5 bases). Trimming took 5 bases from V and 3 from J, leaving 11 bases between them. Germline loops: CDR1 SGHDN, CDR2 FVKESK. The CDR3 runs 13 residues. CDR3 amino acids: CASSLSQGYEQYF. In DNA form, the CDR3 reads TGTGCCAGCAGCTTATCCCAGGGCTACGAGCAGTACTTC.

The V call is TRBV6-5, the J call TRBJ1-1; possibly TRBD1 for D (5 bases). V was pared by 7 bases and J by 5 bases, with 20 bases between. The CDR3 totals 15 residues. Germline V gives CDR1 MNHEY, CDR2 SVGAGI. For the CDR3, the DNA is TGTGCCAGCAACATAGTCCGGGGACTGGGGACTGAAGCTTTCTTT. Amino acids: CASNIVRGLGTEAFF.

The chain joins TRBV5-6 to TRBJ2-5, with 8 bases matching TRBD1. Germline V gene lookup returns CDR1 SGHDT and CDR2 YYEEEE. The CDR3 covers 15 residues. After removal of 4 bases from V and 5 bases from J, the junction contained 10 bases not matched to a gene. The CDR3 DNA reads as TGTGCCAGCAGCCCCTCAGGGGGCGCATCCGAGACCCAGTACTTC. Its translation: CASSPSGGASETQYF.

The chain couples TRBV21-1 to TRBJ2-7. TRBV21-1 is a recognized pseudogene. The CDR3 runs to 15 residues. The CDR3 is CASPDVGQSSFEQYV. In DNA, the CDR3 is TGTGCCAGCCCTGACGTGGGTCAGTCTTCTTTTGAGCAGTACGTC.

The sample holds one count of this clone. This chain links TRBV28 with TRBJ2-5; D ambiguous. The CDR3 covers 12 residues. The ends were cut back, 7 bases at V and 4 bases at J, with 10 bases in the middle. Germline V gene sequence: CDR1 MDHEN, CDR2 SYDVKM. The CDR3 DNA follows: TGTGCCAGCAACCAATATTCAGAGACCCAGTACTTC. Protein product: CASNQYSETQYF.

This sequence joins TRBV5-1 and TRBJ1-1, with a tentative D call TRBD1 (5 bases). The CDR3 is made up of 14 amino acids. Germline V CDR1 and CDR2: SGHRS, YFSETQ. The V end lost 4 bases, the J end lost 0 bases, and 10 bases lay between the germline ends. CDR3 region: CASSPPGLNTEAFF. The CDR3 DNA reads as TGCGCCAGCAGCCCCCCAGGGCTGAACACTGAAGCTTTCTTT.

The chain links TRBV7-2 to TRBJ2-5; 7 positions match TRBD2. Germline V lookup: CDR1 SGHTA, CDR2 FQGNSA. The CDR3 totals 12 residues. Trimming removed 4 bases from V and 5 bases from J; junction bases left unmatched: 1. The CDR3 sequence is CASSSGGETQYF. The CDR3, as DNA: TGTGCCAGCAGCTCCGGGGGGGAGACCCAGTACTTC. Filled out from reference TRBV7-2 and TRBJ2-5, the complete variable domain reads GAGVSQSPSNKVTEKGKDVELRCDPISGHTALYWYRQSLGQGLEFLIYFQGNSAPDKSGLPSDRFSAERTGGSVSTLTIQRTQQEDSAVYLCASSSGGETQYFGPGTRLLVL.